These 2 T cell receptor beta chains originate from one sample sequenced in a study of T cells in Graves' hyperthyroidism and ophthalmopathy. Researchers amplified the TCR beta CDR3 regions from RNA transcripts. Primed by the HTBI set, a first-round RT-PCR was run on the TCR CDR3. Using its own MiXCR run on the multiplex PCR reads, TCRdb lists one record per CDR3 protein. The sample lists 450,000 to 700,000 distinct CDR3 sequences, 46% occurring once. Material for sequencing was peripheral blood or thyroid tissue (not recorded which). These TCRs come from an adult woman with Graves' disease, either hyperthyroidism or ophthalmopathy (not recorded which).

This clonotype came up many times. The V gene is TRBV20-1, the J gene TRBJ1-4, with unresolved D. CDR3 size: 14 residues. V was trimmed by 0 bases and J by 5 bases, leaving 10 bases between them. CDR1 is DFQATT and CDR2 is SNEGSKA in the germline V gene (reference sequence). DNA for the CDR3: TGCAGTGCTAGAGATTACCGGGAGAATGAAAAACTGTTTTTT. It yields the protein CSARDYRENEKLFF.

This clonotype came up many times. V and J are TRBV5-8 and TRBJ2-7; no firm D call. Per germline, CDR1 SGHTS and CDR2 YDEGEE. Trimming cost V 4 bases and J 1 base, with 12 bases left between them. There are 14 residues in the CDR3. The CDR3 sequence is CASSPTLPSYEQYF. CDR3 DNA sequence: TGTGCCAGCAGCCCCACCTTACCATCCTACGAGCAGTACTTC.